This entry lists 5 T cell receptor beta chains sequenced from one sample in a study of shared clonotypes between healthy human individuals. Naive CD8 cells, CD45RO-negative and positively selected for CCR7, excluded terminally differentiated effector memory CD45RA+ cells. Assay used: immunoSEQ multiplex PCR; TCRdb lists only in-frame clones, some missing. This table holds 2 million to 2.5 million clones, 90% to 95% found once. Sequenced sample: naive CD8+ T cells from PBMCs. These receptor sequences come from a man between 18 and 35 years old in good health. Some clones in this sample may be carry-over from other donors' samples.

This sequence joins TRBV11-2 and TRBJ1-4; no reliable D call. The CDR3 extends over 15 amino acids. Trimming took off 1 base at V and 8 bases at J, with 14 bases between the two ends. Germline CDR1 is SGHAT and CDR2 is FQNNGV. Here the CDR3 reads CASSLALTLAEKLFF. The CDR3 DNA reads TGTGCCAGCAGCTTAGCTCTCACCCTTGCGGAAAAACTGTTTTTT.

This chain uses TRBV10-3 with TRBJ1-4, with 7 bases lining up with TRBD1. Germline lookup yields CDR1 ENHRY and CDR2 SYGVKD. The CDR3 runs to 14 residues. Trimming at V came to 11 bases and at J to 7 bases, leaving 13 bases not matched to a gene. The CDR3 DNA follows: TGTGCCGCTTCCTCCGGGACAGATTTTGAAAAACTGTTTTTT. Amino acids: CAASSGTDFEKLFF.

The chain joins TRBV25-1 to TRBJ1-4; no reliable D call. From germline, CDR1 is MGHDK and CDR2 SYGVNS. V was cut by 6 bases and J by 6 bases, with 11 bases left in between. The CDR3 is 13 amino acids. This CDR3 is CASRGRADEKLFF. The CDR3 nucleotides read TGTGCCAGCAGGGGGAGGGCTGATGAAAAACTGTTTTTT.

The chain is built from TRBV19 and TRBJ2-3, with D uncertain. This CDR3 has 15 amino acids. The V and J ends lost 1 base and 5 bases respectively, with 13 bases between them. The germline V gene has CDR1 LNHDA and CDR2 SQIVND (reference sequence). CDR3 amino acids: CASSIASISGDTQYF. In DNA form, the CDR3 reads TGTGCCAGTAGTATAGCTAGTATCAGTGGAGATACGCAGTATTTT. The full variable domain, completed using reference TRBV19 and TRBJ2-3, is DGGITQSPKYLFRKEGQNVTLSCEQNLNHDAMYWYRQDPGQGLRLIYYSQIVNDFQKGDIAEGYSVSREKKESFPLTVTSAQKNPTAFYLCASSIASISGDTQYFGPGTRLTVL.

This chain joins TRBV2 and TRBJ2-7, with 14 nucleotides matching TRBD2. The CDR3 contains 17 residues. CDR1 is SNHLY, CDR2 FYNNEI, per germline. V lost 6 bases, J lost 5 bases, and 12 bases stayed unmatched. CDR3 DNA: TGTGCCAGCAGAGAGGGACTAGCGGGAGAAGCCATGAACGAGCAGTACTTC. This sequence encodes CASREGLAGEAMNEQYF. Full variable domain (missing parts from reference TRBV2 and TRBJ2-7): EPEVTQTPSHQVTQMGQEVILRCVPISNHLYFYWYRQILGQKVEFLVSFYNNEISEKSEIFDDQFSVERPDGSNFTLKIRSTKLEDSAMYFCASREGLAGEAMNEQYFGPGTRLTVT.